In its sample, the clone carrying this T cell receptor (beta chain) was seen many times. What it recognizes is unknown. This record comes from a study of blood T cells in healthy people across ages. Whole-study context: T cells yielded about one barcoded beta molecule per two cells through template switching.

Isolated PBMCs totaled at least 7 million in each sample. Trimming shortened V by 2 bases and J by 3 bases, and 5 bases separated the two germline ends. The CDR3 contains 12 residues. Germline assignment: CDR1 SEHNR and CDR2 FQNEAQ (reference sequence). The authors ran a second PCR of about 7 to 11 cycles using a sample-barcoded 5' primer and a J-beta primer mix. The yield of each sample was at least 3 million CDR3-containing paired-end reads. TCRdb reprocessed the 5' RACE reads via MiXCR and lists one record per CDR3 protein. This table holds some 1.4 million distinct CDR3 sequences, approximately 42% found once. Findings and caveats of the study: Any changes in expanded clonotypes were possibly confounded, as donor CMV status remained unknown.

V usage is TRBV7-9 and J usage is TRBJ2-7, with D unclear. What was sequenced was blood. This receptor was obtained from a woman aged 18-29 years in good health. CDR3 amino acids: CASSLLVYEQYF. The DNA of the CDR3 is TGTGCCAGCAGCTTACTTGTCTACGAGCAGTACTTC.